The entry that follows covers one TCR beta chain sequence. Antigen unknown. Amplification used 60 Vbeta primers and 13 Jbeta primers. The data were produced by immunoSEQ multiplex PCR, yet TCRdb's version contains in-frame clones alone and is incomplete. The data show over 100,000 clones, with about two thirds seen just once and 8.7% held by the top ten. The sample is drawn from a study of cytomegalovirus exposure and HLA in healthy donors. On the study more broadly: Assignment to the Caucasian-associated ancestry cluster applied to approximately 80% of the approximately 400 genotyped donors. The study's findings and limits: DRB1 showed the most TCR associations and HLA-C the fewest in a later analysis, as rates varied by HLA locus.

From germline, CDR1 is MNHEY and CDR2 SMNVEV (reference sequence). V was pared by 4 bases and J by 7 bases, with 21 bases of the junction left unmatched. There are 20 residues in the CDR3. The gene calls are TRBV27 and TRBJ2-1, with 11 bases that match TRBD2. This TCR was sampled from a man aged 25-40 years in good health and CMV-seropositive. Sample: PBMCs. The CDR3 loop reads CASSSRIGLPTSGNPNEQFF. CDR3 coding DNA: TGTGCCAGCAGTTCCCGAATTGGATTACCGACTAGCGGGAATCCAAATGAGCAGTTCTTC.